These T cell receptor beta chains were read from a single sample in a study of blood T cell repertoires in COVID-19. Profiled with immunoSEQ multiplex PCR; TCRdb holds only in-frame clones, not every one. The sample lists approximately 260,000 clones, roughly nine tenths seen once, with 4% to 5% in the top ten. Source material: peripheral blood. These TCRs come from a woman in her forties who had recovered from COVID-19. Both conserved end residues are part of each CDR3. The D gene is left open where the match is weak. Only part of the rows carry a size: once, few, many, or a class if the clone is expanded.

J	D	V	size	DNA	CDR3
TRBJ1-2	TRBD1	TRBV27	once	TGTGCCAGCAGTTCCTGGACAGGGGTGAGTGGCTACACCTTC	CASSSWTGVSGYTF
TRBJ2-1	TRBD2	TRBV5-4	.	TGTGCCAGCAGGGTAGCGGGAGGGCCCATCAATGAGCAGTTCTTC	CASRVAGGPINEQFF
TRBJ2-3	TRBD2	TRBV4-3	.	TGCGCCAGCAGCCAAGTAGCGGGAAGTGGGGCAGATACGCAGTATTTT	CASSQVAGSGADTQYF
TRBJ1-3	.	TRBV3-1/TRBV3-2	.	TGTGCCAGCAGCCAATTCGCTAACTCTGGAAACACCATATATTTT	CASSQFANSGNTIYF
TRBJ1-5	TRBD1	TRBV28	.	TGTGCCAGCGTGGGACAGGGGGCGGGTAGCAATCAGCCCCAGCATTTT	CASVGQGAGSNQPQHF
TRBJ2-7	TRBD1	TRBV28	few	TGTGCCAGCAGCCCTTTGGACAGGCTCTACGAGCAGTACTTC	CASSPLDRLYEQYF
TRBJ1-6	TRBD1	TRBV5-6	.	TGTGCCAGCAGCTTTCCAGGGGGAGAAAATTCACCCCTCCACTTT	CASSFPGGENSPLHF
TRBJ2-5	.	TRBV4-1	.	TGCGCCAGCAGCCAAGTGCTTCCATTGGCGGAAGGGGCCCAGTACTTC	CASSQVLPLAEGAQYF
TRBJ2-7	TRBD1	TRBV5-6	.	TGTGCCAGCAGCCCGGGACAGGGGGCGTACGAGCAGTACTTC	CASSPGQGAYEQYF
TRBJ1-4	TRBD1	TRBV5-4	.	TGTGCCAGCAGCTTAATGAACAGGGGCATCAGTGAAAAACTGTTTTTT	CASSLMNRGISEKLFF
TRBJ2-5	TRBD2	TRBV11-3	.	TGTGCCAGCAGCTTAGATCGAGGACTAGCGGGAGTTCAGACCCAGTACTTC	CASSLDRGLAGVQTQYF
TRBJ2-4	.	TRBV29-1	once	TGCAGCGTTGTCGCAGGGGCGGTAAACATTCAGTACTTC	CSVVAGAVNIQYF
TRBJ1-2	TRBD1	TRBV2	.	TGTGCCAGCGCAAGGGGGCAGAACTATGGCTACACCTTC	CASARGQNYGYTF
TRBJ2-6	TRBD1	TRBV9	.	TGTGCCAGCAGCGTAGGACAGGGGGCTGGGGCTGGGGCCAACGTCCTGACTTTC	CASSVGQGAGAGANVLTF
TRBJ1-6	TRBD1	TRBV19	.	TGTGCCAGTAGTATGGGACAGTATAATTCACCCCTCCACTTT	CASSMGQYNSPLHF
TRBJ2-5	TRBD2	TRBV3-1/TRBV3-2	once	TGTGCCAGCAGCCAGGTCCGGACTAGCGAAGAGACCCAGTACTTC	CASSQVRTSEETQYF
TRBJ2-5	.	TRBV3-1/TRBV3-2	once	TGTGCCAGCAGCCAAGGCCAGCAAGAGACCCAGTACTTC	CASSQGQQETQYF
TRBJ2-5	.	TRBV27	.	TGTGCCAGCAGTAGCGGGGAGACCCAGTACTTC	CASSSGETQYF
TRBJ2-3	.	TRBV3-1/TRBV3-2	few	TGTGCCAGCAGCCGTGGGGTCCGGACTGAGACAGATACGCAGTATTTT	CASSRGVRTETDTQYF
TRBJ2-6	TRBD1	TRBV27	.	TGTGCCAGCAGTAGGGACAGGGTTGTATCTGGGGCCAACGTCCTGACTTTC	CASSRDRVVSGANVLTF
TRBJ2-1	.	TRBV4-2	.	TGTGCCAGCAGCCAAGCGAGGAGCTCCTACAATGAGCAGTTCTTC	CASSQARSSYNEQFF
TRBJ2-5	TRBD1	TRBV6-5	.	TGTGCCAGCAGTTCGGACAGGGGGGCAGAGACCCAGTACTTC	CASSSDRGAETQYF
TRBJ2-7	TRBD1	TRBV5-1	.	TGCGCCAGCAGCTTGCAGGGACAGGCGTTAGCCTACGAGCAGTACTTC	CASSLQGQALAYEQYF
TRBJ2-1	.	TRBV21-1	once	TGTGCCAGCAGCAAAGAGTTCGAGCGGGAGAGCGGTCCCAATGAGCAGTTCTTC	CASSKEFERESGPNEQFF
TRBJ2-3	.	TRBV3-1/TRBV3-2	.	TGTGCCAGCAGCCAAGATCTACCTAAGCCCACAGATACGCAGTATTTT	CASSQDLPKPTDTQYF
TRBJ1-5	TRBD1	TRBV6-6	once	TGTGCCAGCAGTTACTCGGGACAGGGAGCTCAGCCCCAGCATTTT	CASSYSGQGAQPQHF